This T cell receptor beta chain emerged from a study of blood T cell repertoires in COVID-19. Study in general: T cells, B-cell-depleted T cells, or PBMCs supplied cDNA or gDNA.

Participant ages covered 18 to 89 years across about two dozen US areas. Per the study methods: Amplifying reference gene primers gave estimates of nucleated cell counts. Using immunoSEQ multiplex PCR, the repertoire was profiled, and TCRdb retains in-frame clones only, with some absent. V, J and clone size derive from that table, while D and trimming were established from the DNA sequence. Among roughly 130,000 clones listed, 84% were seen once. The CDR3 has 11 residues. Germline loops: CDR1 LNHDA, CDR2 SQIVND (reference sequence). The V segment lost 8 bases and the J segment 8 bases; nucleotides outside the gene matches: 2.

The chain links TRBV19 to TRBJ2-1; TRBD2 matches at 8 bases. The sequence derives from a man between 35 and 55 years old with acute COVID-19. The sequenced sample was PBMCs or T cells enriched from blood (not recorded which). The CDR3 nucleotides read TGTGCCAGTCGGGAGGGGGATGAGCAGTTCTTC. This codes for CASREGDEQFF.